Listed below are T cell receptor beta chains from one sample, sequenced in a study of Graves' ophthalmopathy and Graves' hyperthyroidism. MiXCR, run by TCRdb on the multiplex PCR reads, gives a single entry per CDR3 protein. Of approximately 1.2 million distinct CDR3 sequences in the sample, about 40% were seen once. Material: peripheral blood or thyroid tissue (not recorded which). These receptors came from an adult man with Graves' hyperthyroidism. The CDR3 runs from the conserved cysteine through the conserved F or W. D genes are given only for firm matches. Clone size is given for some rows only: seen once, a few or many times, or a class if the clone is expanded.

j_call: TRBJ1-1; clone_size: .; v_call: TRBV24-1; d_call: .; cdr3_nt: TGTGCCACCAAGGACGGCATGAACACTGAAGCTTTCTTT; cdr3_aa: CATKDGMNTEAFF
j_call: TRBJ1-3; clone_size: .; v_call: TRBV11-2; d_call: .; cdr3_nt: TGTGCCAGCAGCTGGCAACCGAGTTTGGGGACACAAAACACCATATATTTT; cdr3_aa: CASSWQPSLGTQNTIYF
j_call: TRBJ1-4; clone_size: many; v_call: TRBV19; d_call: TRBD1; cdr3_nt: TGTGCCAGTACGGTTAGGGGACAGGAAAAACTGTTTTTT; cdr3_aa: CASTVRGQEKLFF
j_call: TRBJ2-7; clone_size: .; v_call: TRBV5-1; d_call: .; cdr3_nt: TGCGCCAGCAGCTTAAAAGACGGGGCCTACGAGCAGTACTTC; cdr3_aa: CASSLKDGAYEQYF
j_call: TRBJ1-5; clone_size: many; v_call: TRBV12-3/TRBV12-4; d_call: .; cdr3_nt: TGTGCCAGCACCCTAATAGCGGGGAGTGGGCCCCAGCATTTT; cdr3_aa: CASTLIAGSGPQHF
j_call: TRBJ2-7; clone_size: .; v_call: TRBV10-2; d_call: .; cdr3_nt: TGCGCCAGCAGAGAGGAGGACAGCTCCTACGAGCAGTACTTC; cdr3_aa: CASREEDSSYEQYF
j_call: TRBJ2-6; clone_size: many; v_call: TRBV10-2; d_call: TRBD1; cdr3_nt: TGTGCCAGCAGTGAACAGGGGACTGGGGCCAACGTCCTGACTTTC; cdr3_aa: CASSEQGTGANVLTF
j_call: TRBJ1-4; clone_size: .; v_call: TRBV9; d_call: .; cdr3_nt: TGTGCCAGCAGCGTTAAAGGGGGAGATGAAAAACTGTTTTTT; cdr3_aa: CASSVKGGDEKLFF
j_call: TRBJ2-7; clone_size: .; v_call: TRBV12-3/TRBV12-4; d_call: .; cdr3_nt: TGTGCCGGCAGCTACTCTGTGGTTGGCTACGAGCAGTACTTC; cdr3_aa: CAGSYSVVGYEQYF
j_call: TRBJ2-7; clone_size: .; v_call: TRBV25-1; d_call: TRBD1; cdr3_nt: TGTGCCAGCAGTTTCCCCAGGACAGGGTCGTACGAGCAGTACTTC; cdr3_aa: CASSFPRTGSYEQYF
j_call: TRBJ1-1; clone_size: .; v_call: TRBV15; d_call: .; cdr3_nt: TGTGCCACCAGCAGAGATAGGCAGGAGAACACTGAAGCTCTCTTT; cdr3_aa: CATSRDRQENTEALF
j_call: TRBJ2-5; clone_size: .; v_call: TRBV7-2; d_call: TRBD2; cdr3_nt: TGTGCCAGCAGCTTAGTGGGCGGGAGGTTTGAGACCCAGTACTTC; cdr3_aa: CASSLVGGRFETQYF
j_call: TRBJ1-2; clone_size: .; v_call: TRBV20-1; d_call: .; cdr3_nt: TGCAGTGCTCAAGGACGGGGTGGCTACACCTTC; cdr3_aa: CSAQGRGGYTF
j_call: TRBJ1-1; clone_size: few; v_call: TRBV5-1; d_call: .; cdr3_nt: TGTGCCAGCAGTCTTCAGGACACTGAAGCTTTCTTT; cdr3_aa: CASSLQDTEAFF
j_call: TRBJ1-5; clone_size: many; v_call: TRBV10-3; d_call: .; cdr3_nt: TGTGCCAGCAGTGAATGGGGGACAAAAGATCAGCCCCAGCATTTT; cdr3_aa: CASSEWGTKDQPQHF
j_call: TRBJ1-6; clone_size: many; v_call: TRBV5-1; d_call: TRBD1; cdr3_nt: TGCGCCAGCAGCTTAGAGACCGGGACAGCCAATTCACCCCTCCACTTT; cdr3_aa: CASSLETGTANSPLHF
j_call: TRBJ1-2; clone_size: many; v_call: TRBV2; d_call: .; cdr3_nt: TGTGCCAGCAGTGTATCGACCCCAGAGAACTATGGCTACACCTTC; cdr3_aa: CASSVSTPENYGYTF
j_call: TRBJ1-1; clone_size: many; v_call: TRBV2; d_call: .; cdr3_nt: TGTGCCAGCAGTGAAGCTGGAGAGGGTGGGAACACTGAAGCTTTCTTT; cdr3_aa: CASSEAGEGGNTEAFF
j_call: TRBJ1-5; clone_size: .; v_call: TRBV24-1; d_call: .; cdr3_nt: TGTGCCACCAGTCCAGGGGCGGAGGGCAATCAGCCCCAGCATTTT; cdr3_aa: CATSPGAEGNQPQHF
j_call: TRBJ1-6; clone_size: .; v_call: TRBV20-1; d_call: .; cdr3_nt: TGCAGTGCTTCTCTAGCGGGGCCTAATTCACCCCTCCACTTT; cdr3_aa: CSASLAGPNSPLHF
j_call: TRBJ2-2; clone_size: many; v_call: TRBV7-6; d_call: .; cdr3_nt: TGTGCCAGCAGGGACACTATCACCGGGGAGCTGTTTTTT; cdr3_aa: CASRDTITGELFF
j_call: TRBJ1-5; clone_size: few; v_call: TRBV15; d_call: .; cdr3_nt: TGTGCCACCAGAGTAACGAGCCACAATCAGCCCCAGCATTTT; cdr3_aa: CATRVTSHNQPQHF
j_call: TRBJ1-5; clone_size: .; v_call: TRBV6-5; d_call: TRBD1; cdr3_nt: TGTGCCAGCAGTAACAGGGGTAGGAGCGATCAGCCCCAGCATTTT; cdr3_aa: CASSNRGRSDQPQHF
j_call: TRBJ1-5; clone_size: few; v_call: TRBV2; d_call: .; cdr3_nt: TGTGCCAGCAGTGGGGCCGGGGGTCAGATTCAGCCCCAGCATTTT; cdr3_aa: CASSGAGGQIQPQHF
j_call: TRBJ1-2; clone_size: many; v_call: TRBV5-1; d_call: .; cdr3_nt: TGCGCCAGCAGCTTTTCGCAGCTGTATGGCTACACCTTC; cdr3_aa: CASSFSQLYGYTF
j_call: TRBJ1-6; clone_size: .; v_call: TRBV7-8; d_call: TRBD1; cdr3_nt: TGTGCCAGCAGCCCTCCGACAGGGGTTTCACCCCTCCACTTT; cdr3_aa: CASSPPTGVSPLHF
j_call: TRBJ2-7; clone_size: few; v_call: TRBV10-2; d_call: TRBD1; cdr3_nt: TGTGCCAGCAGTTATATTGGGACAGGGTCGTACGAGCAGTACTTC; cdr3_aa: CASSYIGTGSYEQYF
j_call: TRBJ1-4; clone_size: many; v_call: TRBV7-9; d_call: .; cdr3_nt: TGTGCCAGCAGCTTAGGGTCCGACCTCCCGGTAGAAAAACTGTTTTTT; cdr3_aa: CASSLGSDLPVEKLFF
j_call: TRBJ2-5; clone_size: .; v_call: TRBV10-3; d_call: TRBD2; cdr3_nt: TGTGCCATCAGTGGGACTAGCGGGATGAGGACCCAGTACTTC; cdr3_aa: CAISGTSGMRTQYF
j_call: TRBJ1-5; clone_size: few; v_call: TRBV7-8; d_call: .; cdr3_nt: TGTGCCAGCAGCTCTCTTAACAGGGACAATCAGCCCCAGCATTTT; cdr3_aa: CASSSLNRDNQPQHF
j_call: TRBJ2-5; clone_size: once; v_call: TRBV7-3; d_call: .; cdr3_nt: TGTGCCAGCAGCCAGGGACTGGAGGCGTTGGAGACCCAGTACTTC; cdr3_aa: CASSQGLEALETQYF